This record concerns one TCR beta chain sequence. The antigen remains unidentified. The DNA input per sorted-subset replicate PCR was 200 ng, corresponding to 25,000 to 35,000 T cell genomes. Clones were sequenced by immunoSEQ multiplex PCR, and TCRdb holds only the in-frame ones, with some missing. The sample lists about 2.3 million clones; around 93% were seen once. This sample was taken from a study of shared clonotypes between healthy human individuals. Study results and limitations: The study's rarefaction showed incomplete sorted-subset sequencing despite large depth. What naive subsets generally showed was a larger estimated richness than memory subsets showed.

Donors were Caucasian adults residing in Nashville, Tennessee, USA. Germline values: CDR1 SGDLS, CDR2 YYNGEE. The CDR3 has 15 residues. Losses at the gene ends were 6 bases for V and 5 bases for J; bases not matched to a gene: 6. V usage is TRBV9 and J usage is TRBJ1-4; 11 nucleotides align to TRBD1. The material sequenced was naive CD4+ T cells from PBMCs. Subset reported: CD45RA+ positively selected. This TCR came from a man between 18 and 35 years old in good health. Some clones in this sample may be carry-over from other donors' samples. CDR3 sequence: CASNPGTGGNEKLFF. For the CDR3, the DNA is TGTGCCAGCAACCCCGGGACAGGGGGGAATGAAAAACTGTTTTTT.